These T cell receptor beta chains were read from a single sample in a study of CD8 T cells in ankylosing spondylitis. MiXCR, run by TCRdb on the 5' RACE reads, gives a single entry per CDR3 protein. The data hold about 230,000 distinct CDR3 sequences, with 7.5% to 9.5% observed a single time. Sequenced sample: blood, either unsorted or a sorted T cell fraction (not recorded which). Receptors originate from a female donor with ankylosing spondylitis or in good health (not recorded which). The CDR3 runs from the conserved cysteine through the conserved F or W.

v_gene,j_gene,CDR3aa
TRBV6-5,TRBJ2-6,CASSYLRVYGANVLTF
TRBV12-3/TRBV12-4,TRBJ2-7,CASSQDGYYEQYF
TRBV28,TRBJ2-7,CASSPSRRRIYEQYF
TRBV3-2,TRBJ1-6,CASTKGPSDSPLHF
TRBV20-1,TRBJ1-6,CSASGTSSSYNSPLHF
TRBV15,TRBJ2-4,CASGDQAKNIQYF
TRBV12-3/TRBV12-4,TRBJ1-2,CASSTEGIPDGYTF
TRBV12-3/TRBV12-4,TRBJ1-1,CASGNRDTEAFF
TRBV7-8,TRBJ2-7,CASRELYEQYF
TRBV4-3,TRBJ2-7,CASSQDTTGGYEQYF
TRBV6-1,TRBJ2-2,CASNAGTPNTGELFF
TRBV11-2,TRBJ2-5,CATSRAGVGEETQYF
TRBV6-5,TRBJ1-2,CASSYFREYGYTF
TRBV12-3/TRBV12-4,TRBJ2-2,CASRTWGAGELFF
TRBV2,TRBJ2-2,CASASTWDTGELFF
TRBV2,TRBJ2-1,CASRRVGLSSSYNEQFF
TRBV20-1,TRBJ2-1,CSTRDPSPGREQFF
TRBV15,TRBJ2-1,CATSSLGARLYEQFF
TRBV10-3,TRBJ1-3,CAIGQTSGNTIYF
TRBV6-5,TRBJ2-3,CASSYPTRADTQYF
TRBV28,TRBJ2-1,CASSSPGGVTSFPYNEQFF
TRBV7-7,TRBJ2-1,CASSSDRYNEQFF
TRBV5-6,TRBJ2-2,CASSLLPVGVANTGELFF
TRBV29-1,TRBJ2-3,CSGRTSGSTDTQYF
TRBV4-3,TRBJ2-4,CASSLLGTSGTSPYF
TRBV12-3/TRBV12-4,TRBJ2-5,CASSLDALLIQYF
TRBV30,TRBJ1-1,CAWSRATRANTEAFF
TRBV5-1,TRBJ1-2,CASSSRQGTNYGYTF